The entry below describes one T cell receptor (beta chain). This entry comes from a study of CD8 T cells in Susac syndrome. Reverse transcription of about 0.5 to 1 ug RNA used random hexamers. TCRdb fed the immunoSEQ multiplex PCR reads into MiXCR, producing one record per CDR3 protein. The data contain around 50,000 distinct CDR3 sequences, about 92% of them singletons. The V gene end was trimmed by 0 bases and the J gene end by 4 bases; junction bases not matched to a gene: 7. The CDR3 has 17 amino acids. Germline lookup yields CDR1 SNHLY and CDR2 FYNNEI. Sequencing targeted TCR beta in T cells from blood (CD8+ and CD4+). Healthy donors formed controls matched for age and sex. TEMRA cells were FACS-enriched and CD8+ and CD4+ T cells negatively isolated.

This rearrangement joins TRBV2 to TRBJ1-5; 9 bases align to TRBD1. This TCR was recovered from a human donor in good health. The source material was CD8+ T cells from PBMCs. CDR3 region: CASSEALGQGYNQPQHF. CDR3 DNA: TGTGCCAGCAGTGAAGCGCTTGGACAGGGGTATAATCAGCCCCAGCATTTT.